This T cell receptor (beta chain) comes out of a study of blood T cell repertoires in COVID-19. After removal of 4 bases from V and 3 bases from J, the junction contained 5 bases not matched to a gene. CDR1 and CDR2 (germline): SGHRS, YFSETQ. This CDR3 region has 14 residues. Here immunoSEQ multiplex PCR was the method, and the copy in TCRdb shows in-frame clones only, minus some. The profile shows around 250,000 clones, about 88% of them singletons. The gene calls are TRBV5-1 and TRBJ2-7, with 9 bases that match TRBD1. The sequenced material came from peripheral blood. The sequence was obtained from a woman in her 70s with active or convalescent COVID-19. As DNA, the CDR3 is TGCGCCAGCAGCGCCGGGACAGGGAACTACGAGCAGTACTTC. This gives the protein CASSAGTGNYEQYF.